This T cell receptor (beta chain) emerged from a study of cytotoxic CD8 clonotypes in ibrutinib-treated CLL. Overall study results and limits: Sustained-remission patients were sampled at one set of times and progressing patients at different ones.

The germline V gene has CDR1 LNHDA and CDR2 SQIVND (reference sequence). The CDR3 loop spans 15 amino acids. To note about this clone: The antigen is unknown. One end of the junction fails to match germline, which may point to a read error.

Profiling relied on immunoSEQ multiplex PCR, and the TCRdb table lists in-frame clones only, not all of them. The table records about 40,000 clones, less than 85% of them present only once. V is TRBV19 and J is TRBJ1-3; D is uncertain. This sequence originates from a human donor with chronic lymphocytic leukemia. Sample: PBMCs, taken at disease progression, from a patient treated with ibrutinib. The CDR3 bases are TGTGCCAGTAGTTTCCTAGGTGCGTCTGGAAGCACCATATATTTT. Its protein is CASSFLGASGSTIYF.